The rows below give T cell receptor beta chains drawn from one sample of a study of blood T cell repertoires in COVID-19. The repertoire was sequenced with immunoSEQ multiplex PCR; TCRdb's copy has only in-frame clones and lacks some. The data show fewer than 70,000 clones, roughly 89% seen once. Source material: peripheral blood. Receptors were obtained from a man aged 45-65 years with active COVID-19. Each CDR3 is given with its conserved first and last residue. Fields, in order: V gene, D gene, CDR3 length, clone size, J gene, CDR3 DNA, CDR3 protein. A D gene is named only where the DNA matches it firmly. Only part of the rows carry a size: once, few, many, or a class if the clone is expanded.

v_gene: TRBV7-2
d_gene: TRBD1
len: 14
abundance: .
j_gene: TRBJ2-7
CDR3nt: TGTGCCAGCAGCTTAGGGACAGGGTCCTACGAGCAGTACTTC
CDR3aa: CASSLGTGSYEQYF

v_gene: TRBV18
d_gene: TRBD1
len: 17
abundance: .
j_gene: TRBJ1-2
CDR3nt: TGTGCCAGCTCACCCACCTGGGGACAGGGGGTAGACTATGGCTACACCTTC
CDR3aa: CASSPTWGQGVDYGYTF

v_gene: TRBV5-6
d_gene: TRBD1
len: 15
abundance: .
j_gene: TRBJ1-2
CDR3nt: TGTGCCAGCAGCTTCGGGACAGGGGGAGCGCTAGGCTACACCTTC
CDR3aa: CASSFGTGGALGYTF

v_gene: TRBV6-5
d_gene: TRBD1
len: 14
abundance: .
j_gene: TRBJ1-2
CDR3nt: TGTGCCAGCAGTTTCGGGACAGGCTCGTATGGCTACACCTTC
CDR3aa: CASSFGTGSYGYTF

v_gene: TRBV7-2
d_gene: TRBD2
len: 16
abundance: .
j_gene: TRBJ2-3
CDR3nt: TGTGCCAGCAGCCCCGGACTAGCGGGGGGCACAGATACGCAGTATTTT
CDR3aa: CASSPGLAGGTDTQYF

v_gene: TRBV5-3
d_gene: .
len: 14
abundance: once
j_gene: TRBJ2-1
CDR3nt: TGTGCCAGAAGCTGGACAAGCTCCTACAATGAGCAGTTCTTC
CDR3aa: CARSWTSSYNEQFF

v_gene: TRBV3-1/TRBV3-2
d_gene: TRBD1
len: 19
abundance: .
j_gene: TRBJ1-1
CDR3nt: TGTGCCAGCAGCCAAGCTTACCGCCGCCGGGACAGGCCGAACACTGAAGCTTTCTTT
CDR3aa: CASSQAYRRRDRPNTEAFF

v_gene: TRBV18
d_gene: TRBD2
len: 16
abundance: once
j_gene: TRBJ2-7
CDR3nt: TGTGCCAGCTCACCAGGGGGGGACTTAGCCTTCTACGAGCAGTACTTC
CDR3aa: CASSPGGDLAFYEQYF

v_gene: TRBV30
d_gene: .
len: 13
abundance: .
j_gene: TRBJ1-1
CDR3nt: TGTGCCTGGACAGCAGGGCTGGGCACTGAAGCTTTCTTT
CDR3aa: CAWTAGLGTEAFF

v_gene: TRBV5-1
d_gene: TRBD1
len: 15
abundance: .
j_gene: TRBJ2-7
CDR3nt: TGCGCCAGCAGCTTGGGACAGGGCTTTTCCTACGAGCAGTACTTC
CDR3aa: CASSLGQGFSYEQYF

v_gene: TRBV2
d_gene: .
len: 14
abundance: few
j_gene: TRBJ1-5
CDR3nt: TGTGCCAGCAGTGCGGCCGAGGCGGTTCAGCCCCAGCATTTT
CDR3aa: CASSAAEAVQPQHF

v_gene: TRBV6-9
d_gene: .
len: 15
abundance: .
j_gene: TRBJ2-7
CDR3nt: TGTGCCAGCAGTTACCAAGACAGTATGGTATACGAGCAGTACTTC
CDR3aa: CASSYQDSMVYEQYF

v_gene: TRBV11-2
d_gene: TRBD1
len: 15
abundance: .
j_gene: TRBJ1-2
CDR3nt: TGTGCCAGCAGCTCCAACAGGGGGCGCGGGGATGGCTACACCTTC
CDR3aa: CASSSNRGRGDGYTF

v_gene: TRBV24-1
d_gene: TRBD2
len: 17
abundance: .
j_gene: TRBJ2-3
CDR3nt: TGTGCCACCAGTGATCCTCGGACTAGCGGGGGTTTAGATACGCAGTATTTT
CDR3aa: CATSDPRTSGGLDTQYF

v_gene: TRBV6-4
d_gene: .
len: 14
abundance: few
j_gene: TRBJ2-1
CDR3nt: TGTGCCAGCAGTTCCGAGTGGGGGGACAATGAGCAGTTCTTC
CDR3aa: CASSSEWGDNEQFF

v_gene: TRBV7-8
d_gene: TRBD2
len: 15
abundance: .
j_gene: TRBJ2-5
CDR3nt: TGTGCCAGCAGCCCAGGCCCCGGGACTAGAGAGACCCAGTACTTC
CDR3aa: CASSPGPGTRETQYF

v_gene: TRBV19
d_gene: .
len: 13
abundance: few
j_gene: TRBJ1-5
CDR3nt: TGTGCCAGTTGTTACAGTGCCAATCAGCCCCAGCATTTT
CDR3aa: CASCYSANQPQHF

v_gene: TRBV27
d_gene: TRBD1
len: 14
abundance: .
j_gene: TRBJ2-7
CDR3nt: TGTGCCAGCAGTAGTCGACAGGGGGCCGGCGAGCAGTACTTC
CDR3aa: CASSSRQGAGEQYF